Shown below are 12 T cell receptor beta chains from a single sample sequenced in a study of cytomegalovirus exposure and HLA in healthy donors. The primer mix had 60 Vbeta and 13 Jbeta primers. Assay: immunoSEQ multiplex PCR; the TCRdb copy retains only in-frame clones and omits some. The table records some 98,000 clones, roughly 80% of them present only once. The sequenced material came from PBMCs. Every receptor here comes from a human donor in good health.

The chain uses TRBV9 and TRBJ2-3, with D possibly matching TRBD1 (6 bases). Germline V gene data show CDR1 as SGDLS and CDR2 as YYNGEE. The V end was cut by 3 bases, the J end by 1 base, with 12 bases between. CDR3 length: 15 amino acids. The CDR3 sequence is CASSEMDSRTDTQYF. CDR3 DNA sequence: TGTGCCAGCAGCGAGATGGACAGCCGCACAGATACGCAGTATTTT. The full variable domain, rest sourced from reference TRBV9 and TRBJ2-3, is DSGVTQTPKHLITATGQRVTLRCSPRSGDLSVYWYQQSLDQGLQFLIQYYNGEERAKGNILERFSAQQFPDLHSELNLSSLELGDSALYFCASSEMDSRTDTQYFGPGTRLTVL.

DNA of the CDR3: TGTGCCAGCAGGCCTGGACTAGCCGGGAATGAGCAGTTCTTC. The encoded protein is CASRPGLAGNEQFF. This chain joins TRBV6-5 and TRBJ2-1; TRBD2 aligns across 8 bases. V lost 6 bases, J lost 7 bases, and 8 bases stayed unmatched. Per the germline V gene, CDR1 is MNHEY and CDR2 is SVGAGI. The CDR3 is 14 residues long.

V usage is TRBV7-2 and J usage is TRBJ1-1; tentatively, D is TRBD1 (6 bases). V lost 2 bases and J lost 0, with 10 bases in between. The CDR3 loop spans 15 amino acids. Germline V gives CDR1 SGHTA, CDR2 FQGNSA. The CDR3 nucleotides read TGTGCCAGCAGCTTACAGGGGTCCATGAACACTGAAGCTTTCTTT. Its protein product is CASSLQGSMNTEAFF.

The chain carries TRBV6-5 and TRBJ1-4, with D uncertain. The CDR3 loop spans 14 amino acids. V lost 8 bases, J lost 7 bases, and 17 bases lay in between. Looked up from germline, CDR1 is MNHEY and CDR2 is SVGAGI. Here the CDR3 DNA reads TGTGCCAGCGGTCGGCCTACGTCGGGTGAAAAACTGTTTTTT. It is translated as CASGRPTSGEKLFF.

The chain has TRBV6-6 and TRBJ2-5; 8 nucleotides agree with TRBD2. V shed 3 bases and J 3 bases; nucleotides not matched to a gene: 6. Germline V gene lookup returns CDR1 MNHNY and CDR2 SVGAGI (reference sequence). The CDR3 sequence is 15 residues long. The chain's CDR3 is CASSYPSGGEETQYF. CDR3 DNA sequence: TGTGCCAGCAGTTATCCCTCCGGGGGGGAAGAGACCCAGTACTTC.

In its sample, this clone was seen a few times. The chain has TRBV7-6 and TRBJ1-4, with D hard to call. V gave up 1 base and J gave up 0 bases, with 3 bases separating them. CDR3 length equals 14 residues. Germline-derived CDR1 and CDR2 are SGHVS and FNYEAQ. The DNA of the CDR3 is TGTGCCAGCAGCTTAGGCGCAACTAATGAAAAACTGTTTTTT. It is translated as CASSLGATNEKLFF.

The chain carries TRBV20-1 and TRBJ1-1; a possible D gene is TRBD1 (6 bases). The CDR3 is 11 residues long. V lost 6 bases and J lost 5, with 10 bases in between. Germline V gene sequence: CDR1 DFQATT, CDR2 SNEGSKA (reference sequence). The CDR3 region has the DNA TGCAGTGCCCCAGGGGTGACTGAAGCTTTCTTT. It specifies CSAPGVTEAFF.

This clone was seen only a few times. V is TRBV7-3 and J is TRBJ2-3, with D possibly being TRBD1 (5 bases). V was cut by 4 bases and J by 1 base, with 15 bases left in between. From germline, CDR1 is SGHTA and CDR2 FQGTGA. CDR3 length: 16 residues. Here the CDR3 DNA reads TGTGCCAGCAGCTCCGGTAGGGGAATAGGCACAGATACGCAGTATTTT. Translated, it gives CASSSGRGIGTDTQYF.

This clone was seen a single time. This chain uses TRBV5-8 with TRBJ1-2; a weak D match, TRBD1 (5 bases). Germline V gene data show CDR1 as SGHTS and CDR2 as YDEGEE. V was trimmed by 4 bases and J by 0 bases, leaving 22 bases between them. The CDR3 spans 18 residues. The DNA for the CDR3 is TGTGCCAGCAGCCCCCGGAGGGGAGGATCAGGAGCTAACTATGGCTACACCTTC. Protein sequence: CASSPRRGGSGANYGYTF.

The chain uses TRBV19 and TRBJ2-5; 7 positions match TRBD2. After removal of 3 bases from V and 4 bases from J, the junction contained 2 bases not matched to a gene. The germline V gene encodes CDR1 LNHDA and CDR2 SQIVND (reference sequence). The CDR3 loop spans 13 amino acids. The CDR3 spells CASSMGGLETQYF. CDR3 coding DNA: TGTGCCAGTAGTATGGGAGGGTTAGAGACCCAGTACTTC.

This chain's CDR3 is CASGGGKYNSPLHF. CDR3 coding DNA: TGTGCCAGCGGGGGAGGGAAGTATAATTCACCCCTCCACTTT. V gene TRBV9 combines with J gene TRBJ1-6; maybe TRBD1 (5 bases). This CDR3 is built from 14 residues. Germline assignment: CDR1 SGDLS and CDR2 YYNGEE. Trimming took off 7 bases at V and 4 bases at J, with 12 bases between the two ends.

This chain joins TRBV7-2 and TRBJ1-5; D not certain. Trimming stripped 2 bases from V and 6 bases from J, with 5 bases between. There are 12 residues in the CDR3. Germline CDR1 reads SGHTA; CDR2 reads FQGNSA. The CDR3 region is CASSLLGQPQHF. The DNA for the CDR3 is TGTGCCAGCAGCTTACTCGGTCAGCCCCAGCATTTT.